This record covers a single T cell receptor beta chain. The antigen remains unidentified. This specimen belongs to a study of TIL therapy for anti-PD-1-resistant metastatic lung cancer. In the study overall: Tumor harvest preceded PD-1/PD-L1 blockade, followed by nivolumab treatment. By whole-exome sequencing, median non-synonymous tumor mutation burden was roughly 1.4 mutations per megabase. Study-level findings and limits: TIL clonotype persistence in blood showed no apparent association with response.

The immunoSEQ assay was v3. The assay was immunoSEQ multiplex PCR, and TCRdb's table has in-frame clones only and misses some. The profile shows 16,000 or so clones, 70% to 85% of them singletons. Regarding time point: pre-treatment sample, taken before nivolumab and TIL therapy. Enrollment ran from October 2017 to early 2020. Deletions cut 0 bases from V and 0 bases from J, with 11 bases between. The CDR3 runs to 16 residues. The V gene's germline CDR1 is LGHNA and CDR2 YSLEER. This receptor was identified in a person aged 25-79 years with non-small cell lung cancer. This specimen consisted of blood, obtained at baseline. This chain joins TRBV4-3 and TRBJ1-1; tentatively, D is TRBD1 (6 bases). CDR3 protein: CASSQDVQGLNTEAFF. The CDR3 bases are TGCGCCAGCAGCCAAGATGTGCAGGGGTTGAACACTGAAGCTTTCTTT.